Listed below are T cell receptor beta chains from one sample, sequenced in a study of T cells in Graves' hyperthyroidism and ophthalmopathy. Each CDR3 protein is one row after TCRdb ran MiXCR on the multiplex PCR reads. The sample records approximately 360,000 distinct CDR3 sequences, about a sixth being singletons. Specimen: blood. Receptor source: a woman between 18 and 29 years old with Graves' hyperthyroidism that later progressed to Graves' ophthalmopathy. The CDR3 runs from the conserved cysteine through the conserved F or W. Fields, in order: clone size, J gene, V gene, D gene, CDR3 DNA, CDR3 protein. D genes are given only for firm matches. Clone size is given for some rows only: seen once, a few or many times, or a class if the clone is expanded.

NA	TRBJ1-5	TRBV5-1	NA	TGCGCCAGCCCGGCATCTCGACGGGGGGCTCAGCCCCCGCATTTT	CASPASRRGAQPPHF
few	TRBJ1-1	TRBV19	TRBD1	TGTGCCAGTAGACCAGGGGGCGCGGACACTGAAGCTTTCTTT	CASRPGGADTEAFF
NA	TRBJ2-2	TRBV9	NA	TGTGCCAGCAGCGTAGAGGGCAGCACCGGGGAGCTGTTTTTT	CASSVEGSTGELFF
many	TRBJ2-1	TRBV7-9	NA	TGTGCCAGCAGCTGGCGAGGGACAATCTGGAATGAGCAGTTCTTC	CASSWRGTIWNEQFF
NA	TRBJ2-7	TRBV30	TRBD2	TGTGCCTGGAGTGTTAACGCGGGAGGTTCCGAGCAGTACTTC	CAWSVNAGGSEQYF
many	TRBJ1-2	TRBV28	NA	TGTGCCAGCAGTTTAGCGGGGATCACAGGGCTGCGTGGGGATGGCTACACCTTC	CASSLAGITGLRGDGYTF
many	TRBJ1-4	TRBV3-1	NA	TGTGCCAGCAGCCAAGCGGTCCAGGGCGGCAATGAAAAACTGTTTTTT	CASSQAVQGGNEKLFF
NA	TRBJ2-7	TRBV7-2	TRBD1	TGTGCCAGCAGCTTGGATGAGGGACAGAGCTACGAGCCGTACTTC	CASSLDEGQSYEPYF
many	TRBJ2-7	TRBV30	NA	TGTGCCTGGAGTCGGGACTCCACTTACGAGCAGTACTTC	CAWSRDSTYEQYF
many	TRBJ2-7	TRBV5-4	NA	TGTGCCAGCAGCTTGGAACAGGGAACCCACGAGCAGTACTTC	CASSLEQGTHEQYF
many	TRBJ1-4	TRBV5-1	NA	TGCGCCAGCAGCGAGGACAGCTCTAATGAAAAACTGTTTTTT	CASSEDSSNEKLFF
many	TRBJ2-7	TRBV6-2/TRBV6-3	NA	TGTGCCAGCAGTTACTCGGTACTAGGGACCTCCTATTCCTACGAGCAGTACTTC	CASSYSVLGTSYSYEQYF
NA	TRBJ2-1	TRBV12-3/TRBV12-4	TRBD2	TGTGCCAGCAGTTTCGCTAGCGGGAGAAATGAGCAGTTCTTC	CASSFASGRNEQFF
many	TRBJ2-7	TRBV27	NA	TGTGCCAGCAGCTTTGACGTGATGGGGGAGCAGTACTTC	CASSFDVMGEQYF
few	TRBJ2-7	TRBV20-1	TRBD2	TGCAGTGCCGTAGGCGATCCTAGCGGGAGTACCTCCAGGACCCTCTACGAGCAGTACTTC	CSAVGDPSGSTSRTLYEQYF
few	TRBJ2-2	TRBV9	NA	TGTGCCAGCAGCGCTGACACAGACACCGGGGAGCTGTTTTTT	CASSADTDTGELFF
few	TRBJ2-2	TRBV5-1	NA	TGCGCCAGCAGCCCCCGACAGGCGAACACCGGGGAGCTGTTTTTT	CASSPRQANTGELFF
NA	TRBJ2-5	TRBV6-1	TRBD2	TGTGCCAGCAGTTTTAGCGGGAGTCAGACCCAGTACTTC	CASSFSGSQTQYF
many	TRBJ2-7	TRBV7-9	TRBD1	TGTGCCAGCAGCTCACAGGGGGCTTTCTACGAGCAGTACTTC	CASSSQGAFYEQYF
many	TRBJ1-1	TRBV28	NA	TGTGCCAGCAGTATCCTAAGAACAGAGAACACTGAAGCTTTCTTT	CASSILRTENTEAFF
NA	TRBJ1-2	TRBV6-5	TRBD1	TGTGCCAGCAGTTGGGACAGGGTTGGCTACACCTTC	CASSWDRVGYTF
many	TRBJ2-3	TRBV28	NA	TGTGCCAGCAGTGTCAACACAGATACGCAGTATTTT	CASSVNTDTQYF
few	TRBJ1-2	TRBV30	NA	TGTGCCTGGAGCCCGGGGGGGTATGGCTACACCTTC	CAWSPGGYGYTF